Listed below are T cell receptor beta chains from one sample, sequenced in a study of cytomegalovirus exposure and HLA in healthy donors. TCRdb's table, derived via immunoSEQ multiplex PCR, lists solely in-frame clones and lacks some. The table records about 150,000 clones, 85% to 95% of them present only once. The specimen was PBMCs. The receptors come from a man aged 18 to 30 in good health and CMV-seropositive. The CDR3 runs from the conserved cysteine through the conserved F or W. Fields, in order: CDR3 protein, CDR3 DNA, clone size, D gene, J gene, CDR3 length, V gene. The D gene is left open where the match is weak. The size entry is marked missing in some rows and otherwise reads once, few, many or a size class.

cdr3_aa: CASSERGFSGNTIYF
cdr3_nt: TGTGCCAGCAGTGAAAGGGGCTTCTCTGGAAACACCATATATTTT
clone_size: once
d_call: NA
j_call: TRBJ1-3
cdr3_length: 15
v_call: TRBV2

cdr3_aa: CASAPGGLLTDTQYF
cdr3_nt: TGTGCCAGCGCACCAGGGGGGCTGCTCACAGATACGCAGTATTTT
clone_size: NA
d_call: NA
j_call: TRBJ2-3
cdr3_length: 15
v_call: TRBV9

cdr3_aa: CASSSTGDGGYTF
cdr3_nt: TGTGCCAGCAGTTCAACAGGGGACGGTGGCTACACCTTC
clone_size: NA
d_call: TRBD1
j_call: TRBJ1-2
cdr3_length: 13
v_call: TRBV28

cdr3_aa: CASSPPGGGNQPQHF
cdr3_nt: TGTGCCAGCTCACCACCGGGGGGTGGCAATCAGCCCCAGCATTTT
clone_size: NA
d_call: NA
j_call: TRBJ1-5
cdr3_length: 15
v_call: TRBV18

cdr3_aa: CASALKISGTRVYF
cdr3_nt: TGTGCCAGCGCCCTGAAAATCTCCGGGACTAGGGTCTATTTT
clone_size: NA
d_call: TRBD2
j_call: TRBJ2-3
cdr3_length: 14
v_call: TRBV27

cdr3_aa: CASTDQEGGLSEQYF
cdr3_nt: TGTGCCAGCACTGACCAGGAGGGAGGGCTGAGCGAGCAGTACTTC
clone_size: NA
d_call: TRBD2
j_call: TRBJ2-7
cdr3_length: 15
v_call: TRBV2

cdr3_aa: CASSLAGGEQYF
cdr3_nt: TGCGCCAGCAGCTTGGCCGGGGGCGAGCAGTACTTC
clone_size: NA
d_call: NA
j_call: TRBJ2-7
cdr3_length: 12
v_call: TRBV5-1

cdr3_aa: CASSPMPETEAFF
cdr3_nt: TGTGCCAGCAGCCCTATGCCGGAGACTGAAGCTTTCTTT
clone_size: NA
d_call: NA
j_call: TRBJ1-1
cdr3_length: 13
v_call: TRBV7-9

cdr3_aa: CASSPSQAGGRETQYF
cdr3_nt: TGTGCCTCCTCTCCTTCCCAGGCAGGGGGTAGAGAGACCCAGTACTTC
clone_size: NA
d_call: TRBD1
j_call: TRBJ2-5
cdr3_length: 16
v_call: TRBV18

cdr3_aa: CASSSLSGRGYTF
cdr3_nt: TGTGCCAGCAGTTCCCTGTCAGGTCGGGGCTACACCTTC
clone_size: NA
d_call: NA
j_call: TRBJ1-2
cdr3_length: 13
v_call: TRBV6-5

cdr3_aa: CASSALAGDYNEQFF
cdr3_nt: TGTGCCAGCAGCGCGCTAGCGGGAGATTACAATGAGCAGTTCTTC
clone_size: NA
d_call: TRBD2
j_call: TRBJ2-1
cdr3_length: 15
v_call: TRBV5-4

cdr3_aa: CASSLTGSGRETQYF
cdr3_nt: TGCGCCAGCAGCTTGACAGGGAGCGGAAGAGAGACCCAGTACTTC
clone_size: NA
d_call: NA
j_call: TRBJ2-5
cdr3_length: 15
v_call: TRBV5-1

cdr3_aa: CASSQGTDYEQYF
cdr3_nt: TGTGCCAGCTCACAAGGGACAGACTACGAGCAGTACTTC
clone_size: NA
d_call: TRBD1
j_call: TRBJ2-7
cdr3_length: 13
v_call: TRBV18

cdr3_aa: CASKGVGGQVSYEQYF
cdr3_nt: TGCGCCAGCAAGGGGGTAGGGGGACAGGTCAGTTACGAGCAGTACTTC
clone_size: NA
d_call: TRBD1
j_call: TRBJ2-7
cdr3_length: 16
v_call: TRBV10-2

cdr3_aa: CASSFAAGESEQFF
cdr3_nt: TGTGCCAGCAGCTTCGCAGCGGGAGAGTCTGAGCAGTTCTTC
clone_size: NA
d_call: TRBD2
j_call: TRBJ2-1
cdr3_length: 14
v_call: TRBV11-3

cdr3_aa: CASSLLAGSQETQYF
cdr3_nt: TGTGCCAGCAGCTTGTTAGCGGGGAGTCAAGAGACCCAGTACTTC
clone_size: NA
d_call: TRBD2
j_call: TRBJ2-5
cdr3_length: 15
v_call: TRBV5-4

cdr3_aa: CASSPRAGGSYNEQFF
cdr3_nt: TGTGCCAGCAGCCCACGAGCGGGAGGATCCTACAATGAGCAGTTCTTC
clone_size: NA
d_call: TRBD2
j_call: TRBJ2-1
cdr3_length: 16
v_call: TRBV11-3

cdr3_aa: CASSQDRSGNEKLFF
cdr3_nt: TGCGCCAGCAGCCAAGACAGATCGGGGAATGAAAAACTGTTTTTT
clone_size: few
d_call: NA
j_call: TRBJ1-4
cdr3_length: 15
v_call: TRBV4-1

cdr3_aa: CASSPGPGNTIYF
cdr3_nt: TGTGCCAGCTCACCAGGGCCTGGAAACACCATATATTTT
clone_size: NA
d_call: NA
j_call: TRBJ1-3
cdr3_length: 13
v_call: TRBV18

cdr3_aa: CASSEALPGGPEPYNEQFF
cdr3_nt: TGTGCCAGCAGTGAAGCGCTTCCGGGAGGACCCGAACCCTACAATGAGCAGTTCTTC
clone_size: NA
d_call: TRBD2
j_call: TRBJ2-1
cdr3_length: 19
v_call: TRBV2

cdr3_aa: CASSQDRAAYTEAFF
cdr3_nt: TGTGCCAGCAGCCAAGACAGGGCAGCCTACACTGAAGCTTTCTTT
clone_size: once
d_call: NA
j_call: TRBJ1-1
cdr3_length: 15
v_call: TRBV4-2

cdr3_aa: CASQPGDNQPQHF
cdr3_nt: TGTGCCAGCCAACCGGGGGACAATCAGCCCCAGCATTTT
clone_size: NA
d_call: NA
j_call: TRBJ1-5
cdr3_length: 13
v_call: TRBV5-8

cdr3_aa: CASSLGVGQGQNTEAFF
cdr3_nt: TGTGCCAGCAGCTTGGGTGTGGGCCAGGGGCAGAACACTGAAGCTTTCTTT
clone_size: NA
d_call: NA
j_call: TRBJ1-1
cdr3_length: 17
v_call: TRBV5-4

cdr3_aa: CASSSDRESTYEQYF
cdr3_nt: TGTGCCAGCAGCTCGGACAGGGAATCTACCTACGAGCAGTACTTC
clone_size: NA
d_call: TRBD1
j_call: TRBJ2-7
cdr3_length: 15
v_call: TRBV5-6

cdr3_aa: CASREERGGTQYF
cdr3_nt: TGTGCCAGCAGAGAGGAGCGGGGTGGGACCCAGTACTTC
clone_size: NA
d_call: TRBD2
j_call: TRBJ2-5
cdr3_length: 13
v_call: TRBV2

cdr3_aa: CASNSGANTGELFF
cdr3_nt: TGCGCCAGCAATAGCGGGGCGAACACCGGGGAGCTGTTTTTT
clone_size: NA
d_call: TRBD2
j_call: TRBJ2-2
cdr3_length: 14
v_call: TRBV5-1

cdr3_aa: CASSPEGLAGAREQYF
cdr3_nt: TGTGCCAGCTCACCAGAGGGACTAGCGGGAGCTCGCGAGCAGTACTTC
clone_size: NA
d_call: TRBD2
j_call: TRBJ2-7
cdr3_length: 16
v_call: TRBV18

cdr3_aa: CASSLGTSGRETQYF
cdr3_nt: TGTGCTAGCAGCCTAGGGACTAGCGGGAGGGAGACCCAGTACTTC
clone_size: NA
d_call: TRBD2
j_call: TRBJ2-5
cdr3_length: 15
v_call: TRBV7-7

cdr3_aa: CAWMRMNPLGLDTEAFF
cdr3_nt: TGTGCCTGGATGCGGATGAACCCCCTCGGGTTGGACACTGAAGCTTTCTTT
clone_size: NA
d_call: NA
j_call: TRBJ1-1
cdr3_length: 17
v_call: TRBV30

cdr3_aa: CASSLVPGLIEKLFF
cdr3_nt: TGTGCCAGCAGCTTAGTCCCAGGGTTAATTGAAAAACTGTTTTTT
clone_size: NA
d_call: NA
j_call: TRBJ1-4
cdr3_length: 15
v_call: TRBV7-9

cdr3_aa: CASSEDLAGYNEQFF
cdr3_nt: TGTGCCAGCAGTGAAGATCTAGCGGGCTACAATGAGCAGTTCTTC
clone_size: NA
d_call: TRBD2
j_call: TRBJ2-1
cdr3_length: 15
v_call: TRBV6-1

cdr3_aa: CASSFGLASSYEQYF
cdr3_nt: TGTGCCAGTAGTTTTGGACTAGCGAGTTCCTACGAGCAGTACTTC
clone_size: NA
d_call: TRBD2
j_call: TRBJ2-7
cdr3_length: 15
v_call: TRBV19

cdr3_aa: CASSVTGRGELNTEAFF
cdr3_nt: TGTGCCAGCAGCGTAACAGGGAGGGGGGAGTTGAACACTGAAGCTTTCTTT
clone_size: NA
d_call: NA
j_call: TRBJ1-1
cdr3_length: 17
v_call: TRBV9